One and the same sample provided the 21 T cell receptor beta chains below, sequenced in a study of blood T cells in healthy people across ages. It was with a sample-barcoded 5' primer and a J-beta primer mix that a second PCR of roughly 7 to 12 cycles was run. TCRdb re-analysed the 5' RACE reads in MiXCR, keeping a single row per CDR3 protein. The sample includes about a million distinct CDR3 sequences, just over 50% of them seen just once. Sequencing input: blood. Receptor source: a woman aged 55-69 years in good health.

V usage is TRBV6-6 and J usage is TRBJ2-1; 7 nucleotides line up with TRBD2. The CDR3 has 14 residues. V lost 8 bases, J lost 3 bases, and 7 bases stayed unmatched. Germline lookup yields CDR1 MNHNY and CDR2 SVGAGI (reference sequence). For the CDR3, the DNA is TGTGCCAGCCGGAGCGGGACTAACTACAATGAGCAGTTCTTC. It is translated as CASRSGTNYNEQFF.

This chain joins TRBV30 and TRBJ2-7, with no clear D. Germline V lookup: CDR1 GTSNPN, CDR2 SVGIG (reference sequence). V lost 3 bases to trimming and J lost 0 bases, with 6 bases between them. CDR3 length: 12 residues. CDR3 region: CAWSASSYEQYF. The CDR3 nucleotides are TGTGCCTGGAGCGCAAGCTCCTACGAGCAGTACTTC.

The chain has TRBV6-5 and TRBJ2-7; 9 bases match TRBD1. V was pared by 11 bases and J by 2 bases, with 10 bases of the junction left unmatched. This CDR3 spans 14 amino acids. Germline CDR1 and CDR2: MNHEY and SVGAGI. The CDR3 coding sequence is TGTGCCGTACAGGGGGCTGACCCCCCCTACGAGCAGTACTTC. Protein product: CAVQGADPPYEQYF.

This chain uses TRBV11-2 with TRBJ1-6; 10 bases match TRBD1. CDR3 size: 19 residues. V lost 4 bases, J lost 4 bases, and 13 bases stayed unmatched. In germline, CDR1 is SGHAT, CDR2 FQNNGV. The CDR3 DNA is TGTGCCAGCAGCTCAGCCGGGACAGGGGTCGAATTTTATAATTCACCCCTCCACTTT. It yields the protein CASSSAGTGVEFYNSPLHF.

The chain carries TRBV20-1 and TRBJ2-5; possible D gene TRBD1, 6 bases. The CDR3 runs to 14 residues. Germline loops: CDR1 DFQATT, CDR2 SNEGSKA (reference sequence). The V end was cut by 3 bases, the J end by 3 bases, with 14 bases between. CDR3 amino acids: CSARGARREETQYF. Here the CDR3 DNA reads TGCAGTGCTAGGGGGGCGCGAAGGGAAGAGACCCAGTACTTC.

This chain connects TRBV30 to TRBJ2-3; D call uncertain. V dropped 3 bases and J dropped 2 bases, with 6 bases sitting between them. The CDR3 runs to 12 residues. Germline values: CDR1 GTSNPN, CDR2 SVGIG (reference sequence). CDR3 protein: CAWRSLTDTQYF. The DNA for the CDR3 is TGTGCCTGGAGATCACTCACAGATACGCAGTATTTT. Variable domain in full (rest from reference TRBV30 and TRBJ2-3): SQTIHQWPATLVQPVGSPLSLECTVEGTSNPNLYWYRQAAGRGLQLLFYSVGIGQISSEVPQNLSASRPQDRQFILSSKKLLLSDSGFYLCAWRSLTDTQYFGPGTRLTVL.

V usage is TRBV6-2 or TRBV6-3 and J usage is TRBJ2-1, with 13 bases lining up with TRBD2. Germline V gene lookup returns CDR1 MNHEY and CDR2 SVGEGT. The V segment lost 6 bases and the J segment 2 bases; nucleotides outside the gene matches: 10. The CDR3 contains 18 residues. The CDR3 sequence: CASSRGTSGALPYNEQFF. The DNA of the CDR3 is TGTGCCAGCAGCCGCGGGACTAGCGGGGCCCTCCCCTACAATGAGCAGTTCTTC.

This clonotype was seen a handful of times. The chain recombines TRBV25-1 with TRBJ2-1, with D hard to call. Germline V CDR1 and CDR2: MGHDK, SYGVNS. Trimming left V 2 bases short and J 0 bases short, with 8 bases between. The CDR3 has 15 amino acids. CDR3: CASSEVASSYNEQFF. The CDR3 DNA is TGTGCCAGCAGTGAAGTGGCTAGCTCCTACAATGAGCAGTTCTTC.

CDR3 DNA sequence: TGTGCCAGCTCACCGGACAGGGCTAGCAATCAGCCCCAGCATTTT. This encodes CASSPDRASNQPQHF. The chain links TRBV18 to TRBJ1-5; 8 bases are a match to TRBD1. The CDR3 covers 15 residues. V trimming: 3 bases; J trimming: 0 bases; junction bases outside the gene matches: 1. Germline-derived CDR1 and CDR2 are KGHSH and LQKENI.

The chain has TRBV20-1 and TRBJ2-4, with D tentatively TRBD1 (6 bases). The last part of the DNA fits TRBJ2-7 better; the J call may be wrong. Germline CDR1 and CDR2: DFQATT and SNEGSKA (reference sequence). The length of the CDR3 is 16 residues. The CDR3 DNA follows: TGCAGTGCTAGCAACCCCCGGGACACTCAACCTTACGAGCAGTACTTC. Its protein product is CSASNPRDTQPYEQYF.

V is TRBV28 and J is TRBJ2-3, with D possibly matching TRBD2 (6 bases). Trimming stripped 6 bases from V and 2 bases from J, with 27 bases between. This CDR3 has 19 residues. From germline, CDR1 is MDHEN and CDR2 SYDVKM. CDR3 DNA: TGTGCCAGCAGCCCCGTTGTTAATAGCGGAGATGAACTCACAGATACGCAGTATTTT. This codes for CASSPVVNSGDELTDTQYF.

The chain uses TRBV7-2 and TRBJ2-1; no definite D call. The CDR3 sequence is 12 residues long. CDR1 SGHTA and CDR2 FQGNSA come from the germline V gene. V was cut by 4 bases and J by 9 bases, with 10 bases left in between. This chain's CDR3 is CASSSRYGEQFF. The DNA of the CDR3 is TGTGCCAGCAGCTCACGCTATGGTGAGCAGTTCTTC.

The genes are TRBV25-1 and TRBJ1-5; TRBD1 agrees at 7 bases. The CDR3 is 21 amino acids. Germline trimming cut 0 bases from V and 0 bases from J; bases unmatched to any gene: 17. Germline values: CDR1 MGHDK, CDR2 SYGVNS. The CDR3 protein is CASSEYCGNTDRLYSNQPQHF. CDR3 coding DNA: TGTGCCAGCAGTGAATATTGTGGGAATACGGACAGGTTATATAGCAATCAGCCCCAGCATTTT.

V and J are TRBV18 and TRBJ2-7, with 7 bases that match TRBD1. The CDR3 loop spans 14 amino acids. Germline loops: CDR1 KGHSH, CDR2 LQKENI. V lost 6 bases to trimming and J lost 0 bases; unmatched junction nucleotides: 5. The CDR3 nucleotides are TGTGCCAGCTCTACAGGGGCCATCTCCTACGAGCAGTACTTC. Residues: CASSTGAISYEQYF.

The rearrangement links TRBV25-1 to TRBJ2-4; tentatively, D is TRBD1 or TRBD2 (5 bases each). V dropped 1 base and J dropped 9 bases, with 37 bases sitting between them. In germline, CDR1 is MGHDK, CDR2 SYGVNS. The CDR3 consists of 22 residues. DNA of the CDR3: TGTGCCAGCAGTGAATCCCATGGGGCGCCCTCCTCATCCGGGGCAAGGATCTTCATTCAGTACTTC. It codes for CASSESHGAPSSSGARIFIQYF.

The gene calls are TRBV6-2 or TRBV6-3 and TRBJ2-1; 9 bases align to TRBD2. The CDR3 loop spans 15 amino acids. From germline, CDR1 is MNHEY and CDR2 SVGEGT. The J segment lost 8 bases and the V segment lost 4 bases, leaving 9 bases of the junction unmatched. The CDR3 coding sequence is TGTGCCAGCAGTTCCATTAGCGGGAGTCGGGATGAGCAGTTCTTC. Encoded protein: CASSSISGSRDEQFF.

This clonotype was counted a few times. The chain joins TRBV5-6 to TRBJ2-5; D remains ambiguous. The CDR3 is 15 amino acids. From germline, CDR1 is SGHDT and CDR2 YYEEEE. The V and J ends lost 0 bases and 2 bases respectively, with 11 bases between them. CDR3 nucleotide sequence: TGTGCCAGCAGCTTGGCCCAGAGGATTCAAGAGACCCAGTACTTC. Translating gives CASSLAQRIQETQYF.

The chain carries TRBV20-1 and TRBJ2-5, with no clear D. There are 14 residues in the CDR3. V lost 4 bases, J lost 5 bases, and 17 bases lay in between. Germline V gene sequence: CDR1 DFQATT, CDR2 SNEGSKA (reference sequence). Here the CDR3 reads CSANLLASSETQYF. The CDR3 region has the DNA TGCAGTGCTAATCTACTGGCTAGTTCTGAGACCCAGTACTTC.

This clonotype was found a few times. This chain uses TRBV7-9 with TRBJ2-3; possibly TRBD2 for D (5 bases). Germline CDR1 and CDR2: SEHNR and FQNEAQ (reference sequence). Trimming left V 4 bases short and J 8 bases short, with 16 bases between. CDR3 length: 14 residues. CDR3 bases: TGTGCCAGCAGCTCACCCAACCGTGGGAGTACGCAGTATTTT. Its protein product is CASSSPNRGSTQYF.

This sequence joins TRBV20-1 and TRBJ2-3, with 7 nucleotides matching TRBD1. Germline V gene sequence: CDR1 DFQATT, CDR2 SNEGSKA (reference sequence). Unmatched junction bases numbered 7, after V lost 1 base and J lost 6 bases. The CDR3 consists of 14 residues. The CDR3 nucleotides read TGCAGTGCTAGAGGGACAGGTTATACGGATACGCAGTATTTT. Translating it yields CSARGTGYTDTQYF.

This clonotype was seen a few times. The chain joins TRBV28 to TRBJ2-3, with D hard to call. The germline V gene has CDR1 MDHEN and CDR2 SYDVKM. V was cut by 6 bases and J by 4 bases, with 11 bases left in between. The CDR3 is 13 amino acids. The CDR3 DNA sequence: TGTGCCAGCAGATTGCAGAACTCAGATACGCAGTATTTT. Its translation is CASRLQNSDTQYF.